The 32 T cell receptor beta chains presented below share a single source sample, sequenced in a study of cytomegalovirus exposure and HLA in healthy donors. PCR amplification relied on 60 Vbeta primers (plus 13 Jbeta primers). The repertoire was sequenced with immunoSEQ multiplex PCR; TCRdb's copy has only in-frame clones and lacks some. The top ten clones hold over 2.5% of a sample with around 64,000 clones, roughly 66% of them seen once. The sequencing input was PBMCs. The origin of the receptors is a woman aged 45-60 years in good health and CMV-seronegative.

CDR3 sequence reads: CASSSGGTGGAESAFF. CDR3 nucleotide sequence: TGTGCCAGCAGTTCCGGAGGGACAGGGGGGGCCGAGTCTGCTTTCTTT. The gene calls are TRBV28 and TRBJ1-1; 11 bases align to TRBD1. CDR3 size: 16 residues. With 4 bases clipped from V and 11 bases from J, the junction kept 15 bases outside the gene matches. From germline, CDR1 is MDHEN and CDR2 SYDVKM.

This clone was detected a few times. The chain carries TRBV4-2 and TRBJ2-7, with 7 bases fitting TRBD1. V shed 4 bases and J 6 bases; nucleotides not matched to a gene: 15. CDR1 and CDR2 (germline): LGHNA, YNFKEQ. The CDR3 is made up of 16 amino acids. CDR3 amino acids: CASSPNPHRGSGEQYF. Here the CDR3 DNA reads TGTGCCAGCAGCCCAAACCCCCACAGGGGCTCGGGCGAGCAGTACTTC.

V usage is TRBV28 and J usage is TRBJ1-1, with 8 bases that match TRBD1. The V gene's germline CDR1 is MDHEN and CDR2 SYDVKM. J was trimmed by 9 bases and V by 8 bases; bases with no gene match: 17. This CDR3 contains 15 residues. CDR3 loop: CASVGTGFVAKQAFF. DNA of the CDR3: TGTGCCAGCGTAGGGACAGGCTTTGTCGCCAAGCAAGCTTTCTTT.

The V gene is TRBV10-3, the J gene TRBJ1-1; D is perhaps TRBD1 (6 bases). Germline V gene sequence: CDR1 ENHRY, CDR2 SYGVKD. V lost 3 bases to trimming and J lost 4 bases, with 12 bases between them. CDR3 size: 14 residues. As DNA, the CDR3 is TGTGCCATCAGTGACGACAGGTCCCCCACTGAAGCTTTCTTT. Protein product: CAISDDRSPTEAFF.

This clone was counted ten times or more. This sequence joins TRBV28 and TRBJ2-7, with 7 bases fitting TRBD1. V shed 5 bases, J shed 2 bases, and the junction held 12 bases outside the gene matches. CDR1 and CDR2 from the germline V gene are MDHEN and SYDVKM. The CDR3 length is 16 residues. The CDR3 DNA reads as TGTGCCAGCAGTAATAGCGATTCCAGGGGGACCTACGAGCAGTACTTC. Its protein is CASSNSDSRGTYEQYF.

This rearrangement joins TRBV5-1 to TRBJ2-1; D may be TRBD2 (5 bases). V shed 0 bases and J shed 4 bases, with 14 bases lying between them. Germline CDR1 SGHRS, CDR2 YFSETQ. The CDR3 has 16 residues. The CDR3 nucleotides are TGCGCCAGCAGCTTGGCCCAGTCAGCGGAATACAATGAGCAGTTCTTC. This encodes CASSLAQSAEYNEQFF.

This chain connects TRBV4-2 to TRBJ1-3; D unresolved. Per the germline V gene, CDR1 is LGHNA and CDR2 is YNFKEQ. Trimming removed 0 bases at V and 2 bases at J, with 8 bases between. The CDR3 has 15 residues. The CDR3 reads CASSQDRQAGNTIYF. DNA of the CDR3: TGTGCCAGCAGCCAAGATAGGCAGGCTGGAAACACCATATATTTT.

V and J are TRBV2 and TRBJ2-5; 7 nucleotides match TRBD2. The CDR3 has 16 amino acids. The germline CDR1 and CDR2 sequences are SNHLY and FYNNEI. The junction had 8 bases not matched to a gene; V was cut back by 3 bases and J by 1 base. The CDR3 here is CASSELQRGLQETQYF. The CDR3 region has the DNA TGTGCCAGCAGTGAGCTACAGCGGGGACTCCAAGAGACCCAGTACTTC.

This clone was seen only once. The V and J genes are TRBV9 and TRBJ2-7; TRBD2 is a possible D gene (6 bases). There are 14 residues in the CDR3. CDR1 is SGDLS and CDR2 is YYNGEE in the germline V gene. V lost 2 bases to trimming and J lost 2 bases, with 11 bases between them. CDR3 loop: CASSVGGITYEQYF. The CDR3, as DNA: TGTGCCAGCAGCGTGGGCGGGATCACCTACGAGCAGTACTTC.

This clone was seen a handful of times. The rearrangement uses TRBV9 and TRBJ2-1; D is possibly TRBD2 (6 bases). This CDR3 has 15 amino acids. Trimming cost V 0 bases and J 6 bases, with 13 bases left between them. Germline assignment: CDR1 SGDLS and CDR2 YYNGEE. As DNA, the CDR3 is TGTGCCAGCAGCGTAGCCCTGACTAGTCTCAATGAGCAGTTCTTC. This encodes CASSVALTSLNEQFF.

This clone was picked up a small number of times. The gene calls are TRBV5-4 and TRBJ2-3, with a weak D call TRBD2 (5 bases). CDR3 length: 15 residues. V was trimmed by 0 bases and J by 7 bases, leaving 15 bases between them. The V gene's germline CDR1 is SGHNT and CDR2 YYREEE (reference sequence). Written as DNA, the CDR3 is TGTGCCAGCAGCTTGGGAAGAGGGTGGGAAAATACGCAGTATTTT. Protein: CASSLGRGWENTQYF.

The chain recombines TRBV15 with TRBJ2-5; D is unclear. V dropped 0 bases and J dropped 1 base, with 3 bases sitting between them. The CDR3 sequence is 13 residues long. From germline, CDR1 is LNHNV and CDR2 YYDKDF (reference sequence). In DNA, the CDR3 is TGTGCCACCAGCAGAGATATCCAAGAGACCCAGTACTTC. Protein sequence: CATSRDIQETQYF.

The chain couples TRBV7-2 to TRBJ2-7, with TRBD1 matching 10 bases. With V trimmed by 5 bases and J by 1 base, 11 bases remained unmatched. Germline loops: CDR1 SGHTA, CDR2 FQGNSA. The CDR3 runs to 17 residues. CDR3 DNA sequence: TGTGCCAGCAGCCGAGTCCCTATGGGACAGGGGTCCTACGAGCAGTACTTC. This translates into CASSRVPMGQGSYEQYF.

This chain connects TRBV5-1 to TRBJ2-3; 7 nucleotides line up with TRBD2. The CDR3 is 16 residues long. CDR1 is SGHRS and CDR2 is YFSETQ in the germline V gene. Unmatched junction bases numbered 6, after V lost 2 bases and J lost 0 bases. In nucleotides, the CDR3 is TGCGCCAGCAGCTTTCAAGCGGGACCTAGCACAGATACGCAGTATTTT. Amino acids: CASSFQAGPSTDTQYF.

V is TRBV7-2 and J is TRBJ2-7; 11 bases map to TRBD2. Losses at the gene ends were 5 bases for V and 2 bases for J; bases not matched to a gene: 5. Germline assignment: CDR1 SGHTA and CDR2 FQGNSA. This CDR3 contains 15 residues. The CDR3 reads CASSMGTSGAYEQYF. The DNA for the CDR3 is TGTGCCAGCAGCATGGGGACTAGCGGCGCCTACGAGCAGTACTTC. The full variable domain, rest sourced from reference TRBV7-2 and TRBJ2-7, is GAGVSQSPSNKVTEKGKDVELRCDPISGHTALYWYRQSLGQGLEFLIYFQGNSAPDKSGLPSDRFSAERTGGSVSTLTIQRTQQEDSAVYLCASSMGTSGAYEQYFGPGTRLTVT.

A few counts support this clone. This chain links TRBV6-5 with TRBJ2-7; a weak D match, TRBD2 (5 bases). This CDR3 region has 13 residues. Deletions cut 0 bases from V and 4 bases from J, with 7 bases between. Per the germline V gene, CDR1 is MNHEY and CDR2 is SVGAGI. The CDR3 DNA is TGTGCCAGCAGTTACTCGGGAGCTTACGAGCAGTACTTC. It specifies CASSYSGAYEQYF.

The V and J genes are TRBV7-2 and TRBJ1-4; possible D gene TRBD1, 5 bases. Trimming removed 3 bases at V and 7 bases at J, with 12 bases between. Germline loops: CDR1 SGHTA, CDR2 FQGNSA. CDR3 length equals 14 residues. The CDR3 protein is CASSFGGRIEKLFF. The CDR3 coding sequence is TGTGCCAGCAGCTTTGGGGGGAGGATTGAAAAACTGTTTTTT.

The J gene is TRBJ1-1, the V gene TRBV29-1, with a tentative D call TRBD1 (6 bases). Germline assignment: CDR1 SQVTM and CDR2 ANQGSEA. There are 15 residues in the CDR3. V lost 5 bases and J 4 bases, leaving 20 bases between the germline ends. CDR3 DNA: TGCAGCGTTCTGGACCTGAGCAGGGGCCCCACTGAAGCTTTCTTT. Residues: CSVLDLSRGPTEAFF.

The rearrangement uses TRBV5-1 and TRBJ1-4; D is possibly TRBD1 (6 bases). Trimming cost V 1 base and J 4 bases, with 14 bases left between them. There are 16 residues in the CDR3. Germline values: CDR1 SGHRS, CDR2 YFSETQ. CDR3 in DNA: TGCGCCAGCAGCTTGCAGGGGAGGGGCGTTAATGAAAAACTGTTTTTT. This gives the protein CASSLQGRGVNEKLFF.

The V call is TRBV5-1, the J call TRBJ1-1; D ambiguous. Looked up from germline, CDR1 is SGHRS and CDR2 is YFSETQ. The CDR3 length is 12 residues. Between the trimmed V and J ends, which lost 1 base and 6 bases, there was a span of 7 bases. The CDR3 here is CASSLHPAEAFF. The CDR3 DNA reads as TGCGCCAGCAGCTTGCATCCAGCTGAAGCTTTCTTT.

J is TRBJ2-7 and V is TRBV28; TRBD2 matches at 8 bases. Germline V gene lookup returns CDR1 MDHEN and CDR2 SYDVKM. J gave up 2 bases and V 4 bases, and 13 bases lay outside the gene matches. This CDR3 is built from 17 residues. CDR3 bases: TGTGCCAGCAGTTCTAGCACCGGGACTAGGAGACCCTACGAGCAGTACTTC. As protein: CASSSSTGTRRPYEQYF.

This clone was seen a handful of times. This chain uses TRBV28 with TRBJ2-7; possibly TRBD2 for D (6 bases). The V end was cut by 3 bases, the J end by 3 bases, with 18 bases between. This CDR3 comprises 16 residues. Per germline, CDR1 MDHEN and CDR2 SYDVKM. CDR3 nucleotides: TGTGCCAGCAGTTTTGGGGATTCGGAGGGCCTCTACGAGCAGTACTTC. Translated: CASSFGDSEGLYEQYF.

This rearrangement joins TRBV7-3 to TRBJ2-5; 8 bases are shared with TRBD1. CDR1 SGHTA and CDR2 FQGTGA come from the germline V gene. V lost 4 bases to trimming and J lost 4 bases; unmatched junction nucleotides: 2. This CDR3 has 13 amino acids. CDR3 nucleotide sequence: TGTGCCAGCAGCTCCACAGGGGGAGAGACCCAGTACTTC. Amino acid sequence: CASSSTGGETQYF.

This clone was counted once. The gene calls are TRBV28 and TRBJ2-7, with D possibly TRBD2 on 6 matching bases. Germline V gives CDR1 MDHEN, CDR2 SYDVKM. V was shortened by 7 bases and J by 2 bases, with 15 bases between the two germline ends. The CDR3 has 14 residues. Here the CDR3 DNA reads TGTGCCAGCACCATATCGGGACTTACCTACGAGCAGTACTTC. Translating gives CASTISGLTYEQYF.

The chain uses TRBV4-3 and TRBJ2-7; TRBD1 agrees at 7 bases. Germline V gene data show CDR1 as LGHNA and CDR2 as YSLEER. The length of the CDR3 is 16 residues. Trimming cost V 3 bases and J 2 bases; bases outside gene matches: 10. The chain's CDR3 is CASSQGFTGAPYEQYF. The CDR3 DNA reads as TGCGCCAGCAGCCAGGGGTTCACAGGGGCCCCCTACGAGCAGTACTTC.

The chain has TRBV11-3 and TRBJ1-2; D gene uncertain. Germline V gene data show CDR1 as SGHNT and CDR2 as YENEEA. Trimming pared 5 bases from V and 0 bases from J, leaving 10 bases between. The CDR3 totals 14 residues. The CDR3 DNA reads as TGTGCCAGCAGCCTTTGGGCGACTAACTATGGCTACACCTTC. Translating it yields CASSLWATNYGYTF.

CDR3 protein: CASSTSNAGYTEAFF. The CDR3 nucleotides are TGTGCCAGTAGTACATCCAACGCCGGGTACACTGAAGCTTTCTTT. The chain recombines TRBV19 with TRBJ1-1, with D unclear. V lost 4 bases and J 3 bases, leaving 15 bases between the germline ends. The CDR3 extends over 15 amino acids. CDR1 LNHDA and CDR2 SQIVND come from the germline V gene (reference sequence).

Only one count was recorded for this clone. This chain uses TRBV27 with TRBJ1-4; tentatively, D is TRBD1 (6 bases). The germline gives CDR1 MNHEY, CDR2 SMNVEV (reference sequence). The CDR3 runs to 17 residues. The V end was cut by 6 bases, the J end by 3 bases, with 20 bases between. CDR3 DNA: TGTGCCAGCAGACGGGATCGCTACGGACAGTCTAATGAAAAACTGTTTTTT. Translated, it gives CASRRDRYGQSNEKLFF.

The chain recombines TRBV28 with TRBJ1-4; no firm D call. CDR3 length: 19 residues. V lost 6 bases and J 0 bases, leaving 23 bases between the germline ends. Germline V CDR1 and CDR2: MDHEN, SYDVKM. The CDR3 coding sequence is TGTGCCAGCAGCACACCCCGCTCATCCGGGTATGCAACTAATGAAAAACTGTTTTTT. It specifies CASSTPRSSGYATNEKLFF.

This clone was observed a few times. The V gene is TRBV5-1, the J gene TRBJ2-1, with TRBD2 matching 9 bases. CDR3 length equals 15 residues. Losses at the gene ends were 2 bases for V and 5 bases for J; bases not matched to a gene: 5. From germline, CDR1 is SGHRS and CDR2 YFSETQ. The CDR3 sequence is CASSFGLAKNNEQFF. CDR3 DNA sequence: TGCGCCAGCAGCTTTGGACTAGCGAAAAACAATGAGCAGTTCTTC.

The chain carries TRBV2 and TRBJ2-1, with TRBD1 identical over 9 bases. CDR1 is SNHLY and CDR2 is FYNNEI in the germline V gene. After removal of 4 bases from V and 3 bases from J, the junction contained 4 bases not matched to a gene. The CDR3 spans 15 residues. The CDR3: CASSAEDRGYNEQFF. The CDR3 region has the DNA TGTGCCAGCAGTGCCGAGGACAGGGGCTACAATGAGCAGTTCTTC.

This chain joins TRBV4-2 and TRBJ2-2; 10 bases agree with TRBD2. CDR1 is LGHNA, CDR2 YNFKEQ, per germline. This CDR3 is built from 15 residues. V shed 4 bases and J 4 bases; nucleotides not matched to a gene: 3. The CDR3 DNA reads TGTGCCAGCAGCCGGAGCGGGAGGGGCACCGGGGAGCTGTTTTTT. Translated, it gives CASSRSGRGTGELFF.